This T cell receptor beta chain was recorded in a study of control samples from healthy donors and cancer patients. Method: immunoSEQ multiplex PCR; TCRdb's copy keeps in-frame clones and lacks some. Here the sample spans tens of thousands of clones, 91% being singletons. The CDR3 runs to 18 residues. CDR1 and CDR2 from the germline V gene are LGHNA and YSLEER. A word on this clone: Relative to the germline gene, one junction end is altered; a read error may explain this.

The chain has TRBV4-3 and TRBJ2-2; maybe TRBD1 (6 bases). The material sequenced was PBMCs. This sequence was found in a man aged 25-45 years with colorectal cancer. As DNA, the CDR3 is TGCGCCCGCAGCCGACGCCGCCAGGGGACGGGGAACACCGGGGAGCTGTTTTTT. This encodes CARSRRRQGTGNTGELFF.